The 2 T cell receptor beta chains below come from one sample, sequenced in a study of T cell changes during pregnancy in multiple sclerosis. Clones were sequenced by immunoSEQ multiplex PCR, and TCRdb holds only the in-frame ones, with some missing. In the table there are 65,000 to 85,000 clones, 75% to 90% of which are singletons. The input for sequencing was peripheral blood, taken after pregnancy. The receptors stem from a female donor in good health, enrolled as a control in a pregnancy study.

In this sample, this clone turned up once. The chain recombines TRBV15 with TRBJ1-4, with D tentatively TRBD1 (5 bases). The CDR3 loop spans 15 amino acids. Trimming shortened V by 4 bases and J by 5 bases, and 14 bases separated the two germline ends. CDR1 and CDR2 from the germline V gene are LNHNV and YYDKDF (reference sequence). The CDR3 DNA follows: TGTGCCACCAGCACGGCAGGGTTTTGGAATGAAAAACTGTTTTTT. Translated, it gives CATSTAGFWNEKLFF.

The V and J genes are TRBV2 and TRBJ1-3; D uncertain. The CDR3 is 15 residues long. V gave up 2 bases and J gave up 4 bases, with 12 bases separating them. Germline lookup yields CDR1 SNHLY and CDR2 FYNNEI. The CDR3, as DNA: TGTGCCAGCAGTGAAAATTTGAGTTTGGGAAACACCATATATTTT. Translated: CASSENLSLGNTIYF.